These T cell receptor beta chains were read from a single sample in a study of T-cell memory formation after mild COVID-19. TCRdb re-analysed the 5' RACE reads in MiXCR, keeping a single row per CDR3 protein. The table records almost 350,000 distinct CDR3 sequences, more than 20% of them present only once. Sequencing input: PBMCs or a T cell subset sorted from them (not recorded which). These receptors all come from a man aged 18 to 30 who had mild COVID-19 (a few samples of this study predate the infection). Cell type and time point are not known. Both conserved end residues are part of each CDR3. Fields, in order: J gene, clone size, D gene, V gene, CDR3 DNA, CDR3 protein. The D gene is left open where the match is weak. Not all rows give a size; the values are once, few, many and, for expanded clones, a class.

TRBJ2-2 few TRBD1 TRBV10-1 TGCGCCAGCAGTGGGACAGGGGGCACCGGGGAGCTGTTTTTT CASSGTGGTGELFF
TRBJ2-6 many TRBD1 TRBV6-5 TGTGCCAGCAGTTACTTGACAGGGGACTCTGGGGCCAACGTCCTGACTTTC CASSYLTGDSGANVLTF
TRBJ2-1 few . TRBV20-1 TGCAGTGCTAGAGATGAGCGAGACAATGAGCAGTTCTTC CSARDERDNEQFF
TRBJ2-5 . TRBD2 TRBV15 TGTGCCACCAGCAGACTAGCGGGGTCCAGGGAGACCCAGTACTTC CATSRLAGSRETQYF
TRBJ2-7 many . TRBV20-1 TGCAGTGCTATTTCGCGGGGTTCCTCTGGCGAGCAGTACTTC CSAISRGSSGEQYF
TRBJ2-1 few . TRBV29-1 TGCAGCGTGGCTGGGATAGAGGGGGGTGAGCAGTTCTTC CSVAGIEGGEQFF
TRBJ1-1 . . TRBV23-1 TGCGCCAGCAGTCAAGGGCAGCGCACTGAAGCTTTCTTT CASSQGQRTEAFF
TRBJ1-1 few . TRBV6-6 TGTGCCAGCTGGGGGGGGGGGCCCCCTGAAGCTTTCTTT CASWGGGPPEAFF
TRBJ2-3 many TRBD1 TRBV7-2 TGTGCCAGCAGCTTAGCGCCTCAGGGGGTCAGAACGCAGTATTTT CASSLAPQGVRTQYF
TRBJ2-1 . TRBD2 TRBV5-1 TGCGCCAGCCGGGGACTAGCGGGGAGCAATGAGCAGTTCTTC CASRGLAGSNEQFF